This record concerns one T cell receptor beta chain sequence. The antigen is unknown. Using a J-beta primer mix together with a sample-barcoded 5' primer, a second PCR was run for roughly 6 to 11 cycles. Using its own MiXCR run on the 5' RACE reads, TCRdb lists one record per CDR3 protein. This sample has some 860,000 distinct CDR3 sequences; roughly three fifths occur once, and the top ten carry approximately 24%. This sample was included in a study of blood T cells in healthy people across ages. Findings and caveats of the study: The CMV status of each donor remained undetermined, and this could have confounded shifts in expanded clonotypes.

Sequencing was carried out using blood. The source is a man aged 40-50 years in good health.

CDR3 sequence reads: CASGVGTESYEQYF. CDR3 DNA sequence: TGTGCTAGTGGTGTAGGGACGGAATCCTACGAGCAGTACTTC. The chain links TRBV12-5 to TRBJ2-7; D possibly uses TRBD1 or TRBD2 (5 bases each). This CDR3 contains 14 residues. Germline V gene data show CDR1 as LGHNT and CDR2 as FRNRAP. The ends were cut back, 5 bases at V and 1 base at J, with 12 bases in the middle.